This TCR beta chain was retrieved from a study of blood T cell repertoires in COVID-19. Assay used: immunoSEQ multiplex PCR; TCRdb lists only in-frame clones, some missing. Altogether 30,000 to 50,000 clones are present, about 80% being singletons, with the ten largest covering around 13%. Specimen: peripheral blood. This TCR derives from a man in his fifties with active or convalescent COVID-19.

Here the CDR3 DNA reads TGTGCCAGCTCGGGGGGCGCACCCTCTGTGGCTTTCTTT. Its translation: CASSGGAPSVAFF. The rearrangement joins TRBV28 to TRBJ1-1; D might be TRBD1 (6 bases). CDR3 length: 13 residues. The germline V gene has CDR1 MDHEN and CDR2 SYDVKM. V lost 8 bases to trimming and J lost 11 bases, with 21 bases between them.